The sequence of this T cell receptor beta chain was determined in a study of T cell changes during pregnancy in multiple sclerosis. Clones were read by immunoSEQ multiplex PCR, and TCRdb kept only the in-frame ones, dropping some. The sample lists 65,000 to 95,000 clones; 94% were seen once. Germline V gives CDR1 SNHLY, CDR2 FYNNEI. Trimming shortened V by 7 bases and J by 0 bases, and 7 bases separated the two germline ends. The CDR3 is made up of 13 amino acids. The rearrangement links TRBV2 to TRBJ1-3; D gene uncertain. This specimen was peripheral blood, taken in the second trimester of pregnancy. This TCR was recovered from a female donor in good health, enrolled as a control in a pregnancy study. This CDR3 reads CASMESSGNTIYF. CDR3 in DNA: TGTGCCAGCATGGAGTCCTCTGGAAACACCATATATTTT.